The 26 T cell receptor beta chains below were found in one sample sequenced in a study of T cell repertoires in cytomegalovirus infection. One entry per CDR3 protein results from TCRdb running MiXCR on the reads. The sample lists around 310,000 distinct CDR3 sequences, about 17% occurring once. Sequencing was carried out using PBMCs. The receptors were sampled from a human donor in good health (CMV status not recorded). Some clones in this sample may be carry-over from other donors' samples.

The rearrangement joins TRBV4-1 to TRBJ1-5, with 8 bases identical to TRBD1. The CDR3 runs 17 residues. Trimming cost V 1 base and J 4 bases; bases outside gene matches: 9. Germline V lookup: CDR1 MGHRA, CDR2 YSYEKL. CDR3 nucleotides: TGCGCCAGCAGCCAAGCCCTGGGACAGGTCGAGAATCAGCCCCAGCATTTT. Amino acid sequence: CASSQALGQVENQPQHF.

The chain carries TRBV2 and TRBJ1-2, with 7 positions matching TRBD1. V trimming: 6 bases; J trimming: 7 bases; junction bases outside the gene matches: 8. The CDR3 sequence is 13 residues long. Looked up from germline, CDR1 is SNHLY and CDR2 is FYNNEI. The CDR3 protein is CASSEGARSGYTF. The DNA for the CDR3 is TGTGCCAGCAGCGAGGGGGCGCGAAGTGGCTACACCTTC.

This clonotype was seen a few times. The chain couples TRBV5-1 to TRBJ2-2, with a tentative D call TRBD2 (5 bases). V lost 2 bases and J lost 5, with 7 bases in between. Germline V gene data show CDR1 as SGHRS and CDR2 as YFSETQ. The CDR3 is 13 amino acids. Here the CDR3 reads CASSFSVTGELFF. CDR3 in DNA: TGCGCCAGCAGCTTTAGCGTGACCGGGGAGCTGTTTTTT.

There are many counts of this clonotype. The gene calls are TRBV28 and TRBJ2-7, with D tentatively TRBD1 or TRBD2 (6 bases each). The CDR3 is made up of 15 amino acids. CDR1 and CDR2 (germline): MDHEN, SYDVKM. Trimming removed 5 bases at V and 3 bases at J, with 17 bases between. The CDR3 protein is CASSGPGEAVYEQYF. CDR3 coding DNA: TGTGCCAGCAGTGGGCCAGGGGAGGCCGTCTACGAGCAGTACTTC.

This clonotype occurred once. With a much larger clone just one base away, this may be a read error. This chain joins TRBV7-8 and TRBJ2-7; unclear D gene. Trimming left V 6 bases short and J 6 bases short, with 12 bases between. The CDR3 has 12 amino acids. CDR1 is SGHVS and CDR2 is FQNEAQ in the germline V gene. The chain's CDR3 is CASRLLGLEQYF. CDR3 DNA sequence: TGTGCCAGCAGGTTATTAGGGCTCGAGCAGTACTTC.

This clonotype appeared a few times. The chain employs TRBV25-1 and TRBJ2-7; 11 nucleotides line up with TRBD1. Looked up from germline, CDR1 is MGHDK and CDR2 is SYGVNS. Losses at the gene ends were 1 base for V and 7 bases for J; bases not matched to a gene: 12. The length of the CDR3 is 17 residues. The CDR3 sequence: CASSELAGGQGDLEQYF. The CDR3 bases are TGTGCCAGCAGTGAATTGGCAGGGGGACAGGGGGACTTAGAGCAGTACTTC.

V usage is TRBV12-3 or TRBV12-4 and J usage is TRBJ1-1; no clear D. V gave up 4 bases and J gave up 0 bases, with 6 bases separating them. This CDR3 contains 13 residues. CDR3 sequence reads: CASSSEMNTEAFF. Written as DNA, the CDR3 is TGTGCCAGCAGTTCTGAGATGAACACTGAAGCTTTCTTT.

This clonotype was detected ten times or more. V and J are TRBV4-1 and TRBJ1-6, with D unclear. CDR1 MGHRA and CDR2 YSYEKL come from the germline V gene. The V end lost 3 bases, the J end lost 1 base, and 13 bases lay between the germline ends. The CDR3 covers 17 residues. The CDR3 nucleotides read TGCGCCAGCAGCCATCTTTTAACTCGGTCCTATAATTCACCCCTCCACTTT. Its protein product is CASSHLLTRSYNSPLHF.

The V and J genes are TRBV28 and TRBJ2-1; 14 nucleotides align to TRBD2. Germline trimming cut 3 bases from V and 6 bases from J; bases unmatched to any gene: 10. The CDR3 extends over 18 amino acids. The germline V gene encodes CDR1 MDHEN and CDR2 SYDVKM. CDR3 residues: CASSLLRLTSGGVNEQFF. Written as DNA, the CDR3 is TGTGCCAGCAGTTTGCTACGATTGACTAGCGGGGGGGTCAATGAGCAGTTCTTC. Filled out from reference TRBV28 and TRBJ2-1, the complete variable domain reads DVKVTQSSRYLVKRTGEKVFLECVQDMDHENMFWYRQDPGLGLRLIYFSYDVKMKEKGDIPEGYSVSREKKERFSLILESASTNQTSMYLCASSLLRLTSGGVNEQFFGPGTRLTVL.

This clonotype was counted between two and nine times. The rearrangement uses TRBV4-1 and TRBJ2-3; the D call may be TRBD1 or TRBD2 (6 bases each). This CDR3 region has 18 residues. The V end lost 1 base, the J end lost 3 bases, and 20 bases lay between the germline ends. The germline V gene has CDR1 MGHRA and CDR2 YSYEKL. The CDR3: CASSQGIPTGASTDTQYF. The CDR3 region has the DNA TGCGCCAGCAGCCAAGGGATCCCCACGGGGGCCTCAACAGATACGCAGTATTTT.

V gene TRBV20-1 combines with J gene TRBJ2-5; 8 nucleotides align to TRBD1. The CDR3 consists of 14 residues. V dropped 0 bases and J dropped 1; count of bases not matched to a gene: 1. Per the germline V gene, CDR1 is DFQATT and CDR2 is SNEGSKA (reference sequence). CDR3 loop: CSARDGQGQETQYF. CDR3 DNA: TGCAGTGCTAGAGATGGACAGGGCCAAGAGACCCAGTACTTC.

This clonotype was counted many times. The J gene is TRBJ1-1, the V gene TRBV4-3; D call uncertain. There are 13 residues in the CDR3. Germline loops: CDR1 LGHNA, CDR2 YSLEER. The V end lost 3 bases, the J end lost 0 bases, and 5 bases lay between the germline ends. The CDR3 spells CASSQNMNTEAFF. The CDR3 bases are TGCGCCAGCAGCCAGAACATGAACACTGAAGCTTTCTTT.

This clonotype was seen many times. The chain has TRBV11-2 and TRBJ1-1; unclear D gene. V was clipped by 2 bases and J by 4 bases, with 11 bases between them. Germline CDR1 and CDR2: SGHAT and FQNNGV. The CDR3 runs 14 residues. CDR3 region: CASSLSDRGTEAFF. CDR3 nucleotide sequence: TGTGCCAGCAGCTTATCAGACCGAGGCACTGAAGCTTTCTTT.

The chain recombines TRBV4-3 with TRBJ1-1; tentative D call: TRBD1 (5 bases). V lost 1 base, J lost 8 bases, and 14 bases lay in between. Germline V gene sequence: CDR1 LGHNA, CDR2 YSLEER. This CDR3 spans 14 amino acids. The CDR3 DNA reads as TGCGCCAGCAGCCAAGGGGGCGGTCAAAAGGAAGCTTTCTTT. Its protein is CASSQGGGQKEAFF.

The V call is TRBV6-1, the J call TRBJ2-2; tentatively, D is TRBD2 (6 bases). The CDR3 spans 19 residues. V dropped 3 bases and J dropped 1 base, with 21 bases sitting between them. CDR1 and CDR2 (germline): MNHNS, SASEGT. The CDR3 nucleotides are TGTGCCAGCAGTGATTACATTTTTCGGGGGATAAGGAACACCGGGGAGCTGTTTTTT. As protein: CASSDYIFRGIRNTGELFF.

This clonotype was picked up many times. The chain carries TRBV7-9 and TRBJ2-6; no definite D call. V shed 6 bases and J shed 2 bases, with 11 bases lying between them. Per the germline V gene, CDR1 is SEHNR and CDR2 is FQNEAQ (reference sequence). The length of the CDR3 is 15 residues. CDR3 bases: TGTGCCAGCAGTAAAGAAACGGCTGGGGCCAACGTCCTGACTTTC. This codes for CASSKETAGANVLTF.

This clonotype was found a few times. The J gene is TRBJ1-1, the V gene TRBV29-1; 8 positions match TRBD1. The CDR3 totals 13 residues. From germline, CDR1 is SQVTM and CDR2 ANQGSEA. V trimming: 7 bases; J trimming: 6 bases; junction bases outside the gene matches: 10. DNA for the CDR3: TGCAGCGGTTCCGGGACAGGCGCTTCTGAAGCTTTCTTT. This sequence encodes CSGSGTGASEAFF.

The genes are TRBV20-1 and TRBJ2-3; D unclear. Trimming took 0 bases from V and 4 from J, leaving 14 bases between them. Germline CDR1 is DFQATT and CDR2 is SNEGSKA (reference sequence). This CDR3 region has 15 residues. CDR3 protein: CSARDTGRSADTQYF. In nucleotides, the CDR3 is TGCAGTGCTAGAGACACTGGTAGATCAGCAGATACGCAGTATTTT.

CDR3 sequence (DNA): TGTGCCAGCAGGCCCCGGGGGGCCGGCACCGGGGAGCTGTTTTTT. Its protein product is CASRPRGAGTGELFF. The chain has TRBV6-6 and TRBJ2-2, with a tentative D call TRBD2 (7 bases). V was cut by 6 bases and J by 4 bases, with 15 bases left in between. This CDR3 comprises 15 residues. Germline V gives CDR1 MNHNY, CDR2 SVGAGI (reference sequence).

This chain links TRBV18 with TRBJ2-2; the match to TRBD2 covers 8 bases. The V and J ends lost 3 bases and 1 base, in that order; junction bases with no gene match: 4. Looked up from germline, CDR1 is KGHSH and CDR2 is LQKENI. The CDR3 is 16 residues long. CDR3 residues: CASSPSSGGNTGELFF. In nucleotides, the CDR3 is TGTGCCAGCTCACCTTCGAGCGGGGGGAACACCGGGGAGCTGTTTTTT.

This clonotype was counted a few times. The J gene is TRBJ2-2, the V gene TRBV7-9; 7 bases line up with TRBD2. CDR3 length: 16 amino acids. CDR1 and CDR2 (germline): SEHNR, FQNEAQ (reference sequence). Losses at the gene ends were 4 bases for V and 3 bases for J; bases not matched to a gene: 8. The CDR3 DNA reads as TGTGCCAGCAGCTGGTTTTATCGGGGGGACACCGGGGAGCTGTTTTTT. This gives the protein CASSWFYRGDTGELFF.

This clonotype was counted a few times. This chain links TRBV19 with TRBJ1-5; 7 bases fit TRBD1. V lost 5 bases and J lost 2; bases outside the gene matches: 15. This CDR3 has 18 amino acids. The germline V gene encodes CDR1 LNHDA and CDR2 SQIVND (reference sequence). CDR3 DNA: TGTGCCAGTAGTGAAGGCAGGGGGAGCAGAGGAGGCAATCAGCCCCAGCATTTT. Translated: CASSEGRGSRGGNQPQHF.

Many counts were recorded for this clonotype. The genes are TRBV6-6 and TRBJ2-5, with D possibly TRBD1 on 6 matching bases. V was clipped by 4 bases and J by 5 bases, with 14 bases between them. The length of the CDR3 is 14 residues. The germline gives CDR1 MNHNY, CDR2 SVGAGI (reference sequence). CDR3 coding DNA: TGTGCCAGCAGTTCCCACGACAGGAGCGAGACCCAGTACTTC. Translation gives CASSSHDRSETQYF.

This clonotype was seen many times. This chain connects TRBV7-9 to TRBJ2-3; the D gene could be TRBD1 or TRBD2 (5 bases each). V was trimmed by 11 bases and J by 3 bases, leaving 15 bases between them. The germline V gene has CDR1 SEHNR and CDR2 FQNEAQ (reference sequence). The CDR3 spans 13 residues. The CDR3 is CAGRGAATDTQYF. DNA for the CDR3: TGTGCCGGAAGGGGAGCGGCAACAGATACGCAGTATTTT.

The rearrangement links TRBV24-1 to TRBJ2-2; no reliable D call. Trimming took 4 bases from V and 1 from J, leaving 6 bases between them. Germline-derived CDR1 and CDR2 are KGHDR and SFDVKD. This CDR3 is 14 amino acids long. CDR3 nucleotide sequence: TGTGCCACCAGTGAGAGACGGAACACCGGGGAGCTGTTTTTT. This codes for CATSERRNTGELFF.

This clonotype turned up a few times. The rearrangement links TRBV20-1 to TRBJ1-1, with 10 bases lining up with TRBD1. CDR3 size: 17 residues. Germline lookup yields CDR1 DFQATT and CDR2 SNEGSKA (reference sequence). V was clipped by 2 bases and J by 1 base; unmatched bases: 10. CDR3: CSARPIPGQGTNTEAFF. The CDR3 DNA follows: TGCAGTGCTAGACCAATACCGGGACAGGGGACGAACACTGAAGCTTTCTTT.